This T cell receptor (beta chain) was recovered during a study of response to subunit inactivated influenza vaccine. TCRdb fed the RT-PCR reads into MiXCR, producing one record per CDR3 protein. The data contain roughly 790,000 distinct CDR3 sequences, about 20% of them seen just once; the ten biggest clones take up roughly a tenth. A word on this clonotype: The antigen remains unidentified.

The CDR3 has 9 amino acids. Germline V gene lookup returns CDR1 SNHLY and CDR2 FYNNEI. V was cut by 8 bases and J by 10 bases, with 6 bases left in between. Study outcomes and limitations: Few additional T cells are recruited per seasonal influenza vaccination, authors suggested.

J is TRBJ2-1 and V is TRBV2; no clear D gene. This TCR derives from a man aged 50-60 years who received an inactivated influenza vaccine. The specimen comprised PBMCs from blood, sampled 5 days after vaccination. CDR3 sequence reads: CASSAEQFF. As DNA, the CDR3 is TGTGCCAGCTCAGCAGAGCAGTTCTTC.